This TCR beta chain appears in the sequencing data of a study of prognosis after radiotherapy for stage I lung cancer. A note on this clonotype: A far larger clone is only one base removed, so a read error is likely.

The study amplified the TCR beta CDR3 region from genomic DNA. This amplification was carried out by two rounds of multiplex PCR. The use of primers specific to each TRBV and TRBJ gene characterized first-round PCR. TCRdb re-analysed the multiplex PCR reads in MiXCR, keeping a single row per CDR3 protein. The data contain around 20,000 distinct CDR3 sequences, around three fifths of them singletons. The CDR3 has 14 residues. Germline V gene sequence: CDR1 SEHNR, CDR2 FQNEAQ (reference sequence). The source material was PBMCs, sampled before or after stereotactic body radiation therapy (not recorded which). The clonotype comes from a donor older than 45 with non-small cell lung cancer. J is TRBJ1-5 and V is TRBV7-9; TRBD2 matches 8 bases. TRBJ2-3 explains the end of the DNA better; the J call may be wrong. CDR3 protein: CASSLVAGGKPQYF. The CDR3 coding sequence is TGTGCCAGCAGCTTAGTTGCGGGGGGAAAGCCCCAGTATTTT.